The 22 T cell receptor beta chains below were found in one sample sequenced in a study of regulatory T cells in long-lasting Graves disease. Stated time point: newly diagnosed GD, antithyroid drugs for less than 3 months. PBMCs were the source of the RNA used for TCR sequencing. Construction of the TCR beta libraries employed iRepertoire HTBI primers in conjunction with Arm-PCR of CDR3 regions. TCRdb re-called the multiplex PCR reads with MiXCR, one entry per CDR3 protein. The table records fewer than 650,000 distinct CDR3 sequences, around 15% of them present only once. This same sample was also part of a study on T cells in Graves' hyperthyroidism and ophthalmopathy.

The material sequenced was peripheral blood mononuclear cells (PBMCs), taken at new diagnosis, from a patient treated with antithyroid drugs. Receptors were obtained from a woman aged 25 to 39 with Graves disease.

A few counts support this clonotype. The J gene is TRBJ2-1, the V gene TRBV11-2, with 7 bases matching TRBD2. This CDR3 comprises 14 residues. Unmatched junction bases numbered 8, after V lost 8 bases and J lost 4 bases. Germline V CDR1 and CDR2: SGHAT, FQNNGV. In DNA, the CDR3 is TGTGCCAGCGATGACCGGGACTATTACAATGAGCAGTTCTTC. Protein sequence: CASDDRDYYNEQFF.

Details on this clonotype: This may come from a read error, since a much larger clone is one base off. The rearrangement uses TRBV6-1 and TRBJ1-1, with D maybe TRBD1 (6 bases). This CDR3 is 18 amino acids long. Germline V gene lookup returns CDR1 MNHNS and CDR2 SASEGT. The V gene lost 8 bases and the J gene lost 0 bases, with 25 bases spanning the gap. CDR3 in DNA: TGTGCCAGCGCGTTACGACGACAGGAATCTTTGATGAACACTGAAGCTTTCTTT. This sequence encodes CASALRRQESLMNTEAFF.

CDR3 region: CATSGGLAGGEQYF. CDR3 in DNA: TGTGCCACCAGCGGGGGACTAGCGGGAGGTGAGCAGTACTTC. The gene calls are TRBV15 and TRBJ2-7; 15 bases are shared with TRBD2. Germline V lookup: CDR1 LNHNV, CDR2 YYDKDF (reference sequence). J was trimmed by 7 bases and V by 5 bases; bases with no gene match: 3. This CDR3 is 14 amino acids long. The complete variable domain, with remaining parts taken from reference TRBV15 and TRBJ2-7, reads DAMVIQNPRYQVTQFGKPVTLSCSQTLNHNVMYWYQQKSSQAPKLLFHYYDKDFNNEADTPDNFQSRRPNTSFCFLDIRSPGLGDTAMYLCATSGGLAGGEQYFGPGTRLTVT.

In this sample, this clonotype turned up many times. V is TRBV2 and J is TRBJ2-7, with no clear D. Germline V gives CDR1 SNHLY, CDR2 FYNNEI. V lost 2 bases, J lost 1 base, and 12 bases lay in between. CDR3 length equals 15 residues. CDR3 coding DNA: TGTGCCAGCAGTGAACGGGTTTGGCCATCCTACGAGCAGTACTTC. It yields the protein CASSERVWPSYEQYF.

The gene calls are TRBV7-9 and TRBJ1-3; D remains unclear. CDR1 and CDR2 (germline): SEHNR, FQNEAQ (reference sequence). This CDR3 contains 14 residues. The ends were cut back, 8 bases at V and 0 bases at J, with 11 bases in the middle. For the CDR3, the DNA is TGTGCCAGCGAAAAGCCGAGCTCTGGAAACACCATATATTTT. This gives the protein CASEKPSSGNTIYF.

This clonotype was picked up many times. CDR3 residues: CASSGADISNQPQHF. CDR3 DNA sequence: TGTGCCAGCAGCGGGGCAGACATCAGCAATCAGCCCCAGCATTTT. V and J are TRBV28 and TRBJ1-5, with D possibly being TRBD1 (5 bases). V lost 6 bases, J lost 1 base, and 13 bases lay in between. The CDR3 runs 15 residues. Germline CDR1 is MDHEN and CDR2 is SYDVKM. The full variable domain, rest sourced from reference TRBV28 and TRBJ1-5, is DVKVTQSSRYLVKRTGEKVFLECVQDMDHENMFWYRQDPGLGLRLIYFSYDVKMKEKGDIPEGYSVSREKKERFSLILESASTNQTSMYLCASSGADISNQPQHFGDGTRLSIL.

This chain uses TRBV7-3 with TRBJ1-1; D ambiguous. There are 14 residues in the CDR3. Trimming cost V 0 bases and J 1 base, with 6 bases left between them. Germline lookup yields CDR1 SGHTA and CDR2 FQGTGA. CDR3 residues: CASSLTNGNTEAFF. CDR3 nucleotides: TGTGCCAGCAGCTTAACAAACGGGAACACTGAAGCTTTCTTT.

This clonotype was counted at least ten times. The chain links TRBV15 to TRBJ2-7; 10 bases line up with TRBD1. Trimming removed 6 bases from V and 2 bases from J; junction bases left unmatched: 4. CDR1 is LNHNV and CDR2 is YYDKDF in the germline V gene (reference sequence). The CDR3 is 14 residues long. This chain's CDR3 is CATRGGQGPYEQYF. CDR3 nucleotides: TGTGCCACCAGAGGGGGACAGGGGCCCTACGAGCAGTACTTC.

This clonotype was seen at least ten times. The V and J genes are TRBV19 and TRBJ1-2; D perhaps matches TRBD1 (6 bases). Germline values: CDR1 LNHDA, CDR2 SQIVND (reference sequence). V was cut by 4 bases and J by 4 bases, with 16 bases left in between. The CDR3 covers 15 residues. This CDR3 is CASSRSGGAGYGYTF. The CDR3 DNA reads as TGTGCCAGTAGTAGATCCGGGGGCGCCGGCTATGGCTACACCTTC.

This clonotype has only a few counts. The chain joins TRBV3-1 to TRBJ1-2; D unclear. V was pared by 2 bases and J by 4 bases, with 5 bases between. The V gene's germline CDR1 is LGHDT and CDR2 YNNKEL (reference sequence). The CDR3 loop spans 12 amino acids. The CDR3 nucleotides are TGTGCCAGCAGCCAATCCATCTATGGCTACACCTTC. Its translation is CASSQSIYGYTF.

This clonotype was picked up many times. This sequence joins TRBV6-1 and TRBJ1-2, with a weak D call TRBD1 (5 bases). Germline-derived CDR1 and CDR2 are MNHNS and SASEGT. V was cut by 6 bases and J by 8 bases, with 16 bases left in between. The CDR3 contains 13 residues. The CDR3 region is CASRMGGASGYTF. The CDR3 bases are TGTGCCAGCAGAATGGGGGGAGCCTCCGGCTACACCTTC.

The chain is built from TRBV6-4 and TRBJ1-5, with a tentative D call TRBD1 (5 bases). Deletions cut 5 bases from V and 4 bases from J, with 12 bases between. The CDR3 loop spans 14 amino acids. Germline CDR1 is MRHNA and CDR2 is SNTAGT. CDR3 bases: TGTGCCAGCAGTACCGCCGGGGGAAATCAGCCCCAGCATTTT. Translated, it gives CASSTAGGNQPQHF.

This sequence joins TRBV12-3 or TRBV12-4 and TRBJ2-6, with D possibly TRBD1 on 6 matching bases. V lost 4 bases to trimming and J lost 0 bases, with 13 bases between them. This CDR3 comprises 17 residues. This CDR3 is CASSSTDSFSGANVLTF. The CDR3 DNA reads TGTGCCAGCAGTTCTACGGACAGTTTCTCTGGGGCCAACGTCCTGACTTTC.

This clonotype was counted at least ten times. The V gene is TRBV27, the J gene TRBJ1-5; D not resolved. Deletions cut 3 bases from V and 6 bases from J, with 9 bases between. The CDR3 runs 13 residues. CDR1 is MNHEY and CDR2 is SMNVEV in the germline V gene (reference sequence). Written as DNA, the CDR3 is TGTGCCAGCAGTTTGGTCCTCGGTCAGCCCCAGCATTTT. It translates to CASSLVLGQPQHF.

This clonotype appeared many times. The CDR3, as DNA: TGTGCCAGCAGCTTGGAGGCAGGCGCTACCTACGAGCAGTACTTC. It codes for CASSLEAGATYEQYF. The chain is built from TRBV5-5 and TRBJ2-7, with D hard to call. Germline lookup yields CDR1 SGHKS and CDR2 YYEKEE (reference sequence). The germline V and J ends were trimmed by 0 bases and 2 bases, with 12 bases remaining between them. This CDR3 is 15 amino acids long.

This clonotype was detected many times. The chain carries TRBV6-2 or TRBV6-3 and TRBJ1-2; 11 bases are a match to TRBD1. CDR1 and CDR2 from the germline V gene are MNHEY and SVGEGT. The ends lost 5 bases at V and 3 bases at J; junction bases unmatched: 11. This CDR3 contains 17 residues. The CDR3 region is CASSRTRGQGADYGYTF. CDR3 sequence (DNA): TGTGCCAGCAGTCGAACCCGCGGACAGGGGGCCGACTATGGCTACACCTTC.

This clonotype appeared many times. The chain is built from TRBV28 and TRBJ2-7; 14 positions match TRBD2. Germline values: CDR1 MDHEN, CDR2 SYDVKM. The CDR3 totals 14 residues. Germline trimming cut 6 bases from V and 3 bases from J; bases unmatched to any gene: 1. The CDR3 is CASRGLAGGYEQYF. CDR3 DNA sequence: TGTGCCAGCAGAGGACTAGCGGGGGGCTACGAGCAGTACTTC.

The chain has TRBV30 and TRBJ2-1; TRBD2 is a possible D gene (5 bases). This CDR3 has 15 amino acids. V was trimmed by 2 bases and J by 1 base, leaving 12 bases between them. Germline-derived CDR1 and CDR2 are GTSNPN and SVGIG (reference sequence). The CDR3 region is CAWSQVGSSYNEQFF. The CDR3 DNA reads TGTGCCTGGAGTCAAGTTGGGAGTTCCTACAATGAGCAGTTCTTC. The full variable domain, in which reference TRBV30 and TRBJ2-1 provide the parts outside the CDR3, is SQTIHQWPATLVQPVGSPLSLECTVEGTSNPNLYWYRQAAGRGLQLLFYSVGIGQISSEVPQNLSASRPQDRQFILSSKKLLLSDSGFYLCAWSQVGSSYNEQFFGPGTRLTVL.

This clonotype was recorded a few times. V usage is TRBV20-1 and J usage is TRBJ2-3; TRBD2 matches at 15 bases. CDR1 is DFQATT, CDR2 SNEGSKA, per germline (reference sequence). The CDR3 spans 15 residues. The trim removed 7 bases at V and 4 bases at J, leaving 6 bases unmatched. The CDR3: CSGPGLAGGADTQYF. In DNA form, the CDR3 reads TGCAGTGGTCCGGGACTAGCGGGAGGAGCAGATACGCAGTATTTT.

This clonotype was observed at least ten times. J is TRBJ1-1 and V is TRBV28; D is uncertain. Germline values: CDR1 MDHEN, CDR2 SYDVKM. The CDR3 consists of 13 residues. V gave up 1 base and J gave up 8 bases, with 11 bases separating them. CDR3 bases: TGTGCCAGCAGTTTATACGGGCCTCAGGAAGCTTTCTTT. This translates into CASSLYGPQEAFF.

This clonotype was counted a few times. The chain joins TRBV11-2 to TRBJ2-1; D unresolved. Germline V gene data show CDR1 as SGHAT and CDR2 as FQNNGV. V lost 5 bases and J 2 bases, leaving 31 bases between the germline ends. The CDR3 spans 21 residues. The CDR3 nucleotides read TGTGCCAGCAGCCCGAAAACCGGGCATACCCTCAACGGACCGGCCTACAATGAGCAGTTCTTC. Encoded protein: CASSPKTGHTLNGPAYNEQFF.

To note about this clonotype: A far larger clone is just one base off, so this is likely a read error. A read error is likely, as this CDR3 ends without the conserved phenylalanine or tryptophan. V and J are TRBV6-9 and TRBJ1-1, with D unresolved. This CDR3 is 13 amino acids long. V lost 4 bases and J lost 3, with 9 bases in between. Germline V gene data show CDR1 as MNHGY and CDR2 as SVAAGI. CDR3 sequence (DNA): TGTGCCAGCAGTTTAATGGGGTACACTGAAGCTTTCCTT. Its translation: CASSLMGYTEAFL.